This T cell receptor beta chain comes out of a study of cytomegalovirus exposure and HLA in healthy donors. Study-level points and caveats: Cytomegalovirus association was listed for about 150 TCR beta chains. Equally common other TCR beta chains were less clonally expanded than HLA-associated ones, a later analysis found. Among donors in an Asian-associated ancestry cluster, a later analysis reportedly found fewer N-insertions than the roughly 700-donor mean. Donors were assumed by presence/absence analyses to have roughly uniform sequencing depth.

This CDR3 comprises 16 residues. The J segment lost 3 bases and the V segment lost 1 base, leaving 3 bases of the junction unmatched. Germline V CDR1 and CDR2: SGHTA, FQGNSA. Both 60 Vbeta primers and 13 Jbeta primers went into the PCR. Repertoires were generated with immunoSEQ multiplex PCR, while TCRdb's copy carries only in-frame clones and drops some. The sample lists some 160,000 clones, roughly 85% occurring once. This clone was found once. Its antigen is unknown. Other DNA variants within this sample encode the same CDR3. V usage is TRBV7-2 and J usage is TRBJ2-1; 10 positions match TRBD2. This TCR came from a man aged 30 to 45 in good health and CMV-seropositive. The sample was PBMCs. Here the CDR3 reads CASSLGGTSVYNEQFF. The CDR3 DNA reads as TGTGCCAGCAGCTTAGGTGGGACTAGCGTCTACAATGAGCAGTTCTTC. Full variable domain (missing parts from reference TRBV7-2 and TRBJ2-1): GAGVSQSPSNKVTEKGKDVELRCDPISGHTALYWYRQSLGQGLEFLIYFQGNSAPDKSGLPSDRFSAERTGGSVSTLTIQRTQQEDSAVYLCASSLGGTSVYNEQFFGPGTRLTVL.